This T cell receptor (beta chain) emerged from a study of response to subunit inactivated influenza vaccine. Findings and caveats of the study: Authors suggested few new T cells are recruited by each seasonal influenza vaccination.

About this clonotype: What it recognizes is unknown.

CDR3 length equals 14 residues. Germline V gene sequence: CDR1 DFQATT, CDR2 SNEGSKA (reference sequence). V shed 0 bases and J shed 4 bases, with 13 bases lying between them. TCRdb called the RT-PCR reads again in MiXCR, with one record for every CDR3 protein. The sample consists of about 300,000 distinct CDR3 sequences, 21% of them appearing once. This sequence originates from a man in his fifties or sixties who received an inactivated influenza vaccine. The rearrangement joins TRBV20-1 to TRBJ2-7, with D perhaps matching TRBD2 (6 bases). The sample was PBMCs from blood, taken less than 22 months after vaccination. CDR3 in DNA: TGCAGTGCTAGAGATAGCGGTAGCGGTTACGAGCAGTACTTC. Translation gives CSARDSGSGYEQYF.